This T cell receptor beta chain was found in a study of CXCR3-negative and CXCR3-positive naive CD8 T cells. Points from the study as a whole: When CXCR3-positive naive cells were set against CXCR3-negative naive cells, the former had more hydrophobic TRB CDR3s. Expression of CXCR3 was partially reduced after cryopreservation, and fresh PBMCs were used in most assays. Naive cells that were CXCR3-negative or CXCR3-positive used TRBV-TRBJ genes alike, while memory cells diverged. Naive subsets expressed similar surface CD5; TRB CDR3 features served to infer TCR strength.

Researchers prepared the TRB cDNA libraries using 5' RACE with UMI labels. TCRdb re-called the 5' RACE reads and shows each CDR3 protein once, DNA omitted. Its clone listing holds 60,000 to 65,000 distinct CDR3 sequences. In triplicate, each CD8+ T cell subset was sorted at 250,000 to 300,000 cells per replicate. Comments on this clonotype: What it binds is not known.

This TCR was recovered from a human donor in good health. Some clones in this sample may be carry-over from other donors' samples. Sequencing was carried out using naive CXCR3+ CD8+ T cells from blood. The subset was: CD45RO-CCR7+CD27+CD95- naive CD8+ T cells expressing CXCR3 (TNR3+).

The CDR3 protein is CASSPAGGQPSYEQYF. The chain combines TRBV7-9 with TRBJ2-7; TCRdb picks TRBD1, but there is no DNA to check that call. Germline CDR1 SEHNR, CDR2 FQNEAQ (reference sequence). The CDR3 length is 16 residues. Variable domain in full (rest from reference TRBV7-9 and TRBJ2-7): DTGVSQNPRHKITKRGQNVTFRCDPISEHNRLYWYRQTLGQGPEFLTYFQNEAQLEKSRLLSDRFSAERPKGSFSTLEIQRTEQGDSAMYLCASSPAGGQPSYEQYFGPGTRLTVT.